A single sample is the source of the 18 T cell receptor beta chains below, sequenced in a study of post-analysis software for immune sequencing data. Regarding the study as a whole: A few TRBV segments occurring more often in patients than controls included TRBV5-6, TRBV5-1 and TRBV20-1.

Which antigens these TCRs recognize remains unknown. Libraries were made from TCR beta cDNA, and they carried unique molecular identifiers. TCRdb fed the PCR reads into MiXCR, producing one record per CDR3 protein. The repertoire holds 700,000 to 800,000 distinct CDR3 sequences, with approximately 30% as singletons. Sample: blood. The receptor source for this set is a girl between 10 and 17 years old with multiple sclerosis.

A few counts support this clonotype. The genes are TRBV21-1 and TRBJ1-5; whether TRBD1, the table's D call, matches the DNA was not checked. TRBV21-1 is a pseudogene locus. The CDR3 consists of 12 residues. DNA for the CDR3: TGTGCCAGCATGACAGGGGATCAGCCCCAGCATTTT. Protein product: CASMTGDQPQHF.

This clonotype was found once. The junction shows a germline mismatch at one end, possibly a read error. The chain is built from TRBV5-1 and TRBJ2-3; D remains unclear. The CDR3 spans 14 residues. Germline V gene lookup returns CDR1 SGHRS and CDR2 YFSETQ. As DNA, the CDR3 is TGCGCCAGCGGCTTGGCCATGACGACAGATACGCAGTATTTT. Translating it yields CASGLAMTTDTQYF.

This clonotype was counted a few times. The rearrangement links TRBV6-2 or TRBV6-3 to TRBJ1-6, with D possibly TRBD1 on 6 matching bases. Germline V CDR1 and CDR2: MNHEY, SVGEGT. This CDR3 has 15 amino acids. The germline V and J ends were trimmed by 7 bases and 5 bases, with 15 bases remaining between them. CDR3 region: CASTRGQPNNSPLHF. For the CDR3, the DNA is TGTGCCAGCACCCGGGGACAACCGAATAATTCACCCCTCCACTTT.

This clonotype was picked up a small number of times. The gene calls are TRBV7-8 and TRBJ2-1; a possible D gene is TRBD1 (6 bases). V was pared by 5 bases and J by 3 bases, with 14 bases between. CDR3 length: 15 amino acids. Per germline, CDR1 SGHVS and CDR2 FQNEAQ. The CDR3 sequence: CASSTGQFSYNEQFF. The CDR3 coding sequence is TGTGCCAGCAGCACCGGACAGTTCAGCTACAATGAGCAGTTCTTC.

On this clonotype: A much larger clone lies a single base off, so this may be a read error. V usage is TRBV10-3 and J usage is TRBJ2-1; 10 nucleotides match TRBD2. The J call may be incorrect, as the DNA end agrees better with TRBJ2-7. The germline gives CDR1 ENHRY, CDR2 SYGVKD. The CDR3 loop spans 13 amino acids. Written as DNA, the CDR3 is TGTGCCGCGGCTAGCGGGAGAGACTACGAGCAGTACTTC. This translates into CAAASGRDYEQYF.

The chain is built from TRBV12-3 or TRBV12-4 and TRBJ2-5, with TRBD1 matching over 7 bases. Trimming removed 6 bases from V and 4 bases from J; junction bases left unmatched: 8. This CDR3 has 14 residues. The CDR3 DNA reads TGTGCCAGCAGCCGGGACAGCCAAGGAGAGACCCAGTACTTC. Translated, it gives CASSRDSQGETQYF.

This clonotype was counted once. Given a much more abundant clone one base away, this may be a read error. V usage is TRBV5-1 and J usage is TRBJ2-5; 7 bases fit TRBD1. CDR3 length: 16 residues. J lost 2 bases, V lost 7 bases, and 14 bases had no gene match. Germline values: CDR1 SGHRS, CDR2 YFSETQ. CDR3 nucleotide sequence: TGCGCCAGCGGCGCCCAGCTGACAGGGTCACAAGAGACCCAGTACTTC. This codes for CASGAQLTGSQETQYF.

The table lists this clonotype with a few counts. CDR3 in amino acids: CASSEIGTEGEQFF. The CDR3 DNA follows: TGTGCCAGCTCAGAGATTGGGACAGAAGGGGAGCAGTTCTTC. This sequence joins TRBV18 and TRBJ2-1; 7 nucleotides agree with TRBD1. This CDR3 is built from 14 residues. The V gene end was trimmed by 5 bases and the J gene end by 10 bases; junction bases not matched to a gene: 11. The germline V gene encodes CDR1 KGHSH and CDR2 LQKENI.

The V call is TRBV5-1, the J call TRBJ1-5, with TRBD1 matching over 10 bases. The V and J ends lost 10 bases and 1 base, in that order; junction bases with no gene match: 17. From germline, CDR1 is SGHRS and CDR2 YFSETQ. The CDR3 extends over 18 amino acids. The DNA for the CDR3 is TGCGCCGGAGATAAAGGGACAGGGGTTGGAAAGAGCAATCAGCCCCAGCATTTT. The encoded protein is CAGDKGTGVGKSNQPQHF.

The chain uses TRBV28 and TRBJ2-5; TRBD2 is a possible D gene (5 bases). The germline CDR1 and CDR2 sequences are MDHEN and SYDVKM. The length of the CDR3 is 16 residues. Trimming stripped 5 bases from V and 5 bases from J, with 21 bases between. Here the CDR3 reads CASSPGSGTPGETQYF. DNA for the CDR3: TGTGCCAGCAGTCCTGGCAGCGGAACCCCCGGGGAGACCCAGTACTTC.

This chain joins TRBV4-1 and TRBJ1-1; maybe TRBD1 (6 bases). Germline V gives CDR1 MGHRA, CDR2 YSYEKL. V shed 1 base and J shed 0 bases, with 12 bases lying between them. CDR3 size: 16 residues. CDR3 DNA sequence: TGCGCCAGCAGCCAAGTCAGGGGCAGCATGAACACTGAAGCTTTCTTT. It codes for CASSQVRGSMNTEAFF.

This clonotype was found a few times. The chain is built from TRBV12-5 and TRBJ2-1; D ambiguous. Germline-derived CDR1 and CDR2 are LGHNT and FRNRAP. V was pared by 1 base and J by 10 bases, with 11 bases between. There are 13 residues in the CDR3. CDR3 nucleotides: TGTGCTAGTGGTTTGGACCTAATGGGGGAGCAGTTCTTC. Translated, it gives CASGLDLMGEQFF.

This clonotype was recorded a few times. The chain couples TRBV20-1 to TRBJ2-4, with 12 bases lining up with TRBD2. The CDR3 spans 18 residues. The J segment lost 8 bases and the V segment lost 3 bases, leaving 17 bases of the junction unmatched. Germline V gene lookup returns CDR1 DFQATT and CDR2 SNEGSKA (reference sequence). The CDR3, as DNA: TGCAGTGCTAGTGGGTTCGTCGGGACTAGCGGGCCCACGGACATTCAGTACTTC. Its translation is CSASGFVGTSGPTDIQYF.

The rearrangement links TRBV5-1 to TRBJ2-1, with 8 bases fitting TRBD2. The CDR3 has 16 residues. In germline, CDR1 is SGHRS, CDR2 YFSETQ. V lost 0 bases and J lost 7; bases outside the gene matches: 9. The CDR3 DNA follows: TGCGCCAGCAGCTTGGGACCAGCGGGAGAGTGGAATGAGCAGTTCTTC. Amino acids: CASSLGPAGEWNEQFF.

The genes are TRBV9 and TRBJ2-2; D ambiguous. Trimming left V 0 bases short and J 6 bases short, with 6 bases between. Looked up from germline, CDR1 is SGDLS and CDR2 is YYNGEE. This CDR3 has 13 residues. The CDR3 sequence: CASSVAVAGELFF. The CDR3 DNA is TGTGCCAGCAGCGTAGCGGTAGCCGGGGAGCTGTTTTTT.

The chain combines TRBV5-5 with TRBJ2-3; a possible D gene is TRBD2 (6 bases). Trimming pared 4 bases from V and 3 bases from J, leaving 12 bases between. Germline-derived CDR1 and CDR2 are SGHKS and YYEKEE (reference sequence). The CDR3 spans 14 residues. CDR3 region: CASSAGRRTDTQYF. In DNA, the CDR3 is TGTGCCAGCAGCGCGGGACGGAGGACAGATACGCAGTATTTT.

This clonotype was picked up a small number of times. The V gene is TRBV7-8, the J gene TRBJ2-2; a possible D gene is TRBD2 (5 bases). Germline CDR1 reads SGHVS; CDR2 reads FQNEAQ. Trimming removed 5 bases from V and 6 bases from J, with 16 bases in between. There are 15 residues in the CDR3. The chain's CDR3 is CASSLYSDSPGELFF. CDR3 coding DNA: TGTGCCAGCAGCCTATACTCGGACTCCCCCGGGGAGCTGTTTTTT.

This clonotype was seen only a few times. The V and J genes are TRBV20-1 and TRBJ1-2; D ambiguous. V lost 2 bases and J 2 bases, leaving 6 bases between the germline ends. Germline V gene data show CDR1 as DFQATT and CDR2 as SNEGSKA (reference sequence). The CDR3 has 12 amino acids. The CDR3 DNA reads as TGCAGTGCTAGACAGTTCAACTATGGCTACACCTTC. Translation: CSARQFNYGYTF.